The 26 T cell receptor beta chains presented below share a single source sample, sequenced in a study of cytomegalovirus exposure and HLA in healthy donors. 60 Vbeta and 13 Jbeta primers were used in PCR. Some clones are missing from TCRdb's copy, which holds only in-frame ones; the method was immunoSEQ multiplex PCR. Of about 200,000 clones in the sample, over 65% are singletons; the top ten hold roughly 0.098%. Sequenced material: PBMCs. These receptors all come from a boy between 2 and 10 years old in good health and CMV-seronegative.

The chain combines TRBV10-1 with TRBJ1-2; 8 bases are shared with TRBD1. The germline CDR1 and CDR2 sequences are WNHNN and SYGVQD (reference sequence). V was clipped by 4 bases and J by 0 bases; unmatched bases: 4. The CDR3 covers 15 residues. CDR3 in DNA: TGCGCCAGCAGTGGACCGGGACAGGCTAACTATGGCTACACCTTC. Its protein is CASSGPGQANYGYTF.

This sequence joins TRBV27 and TRBJ2-5, with D hard to call. The last part of the DNA fits TRBJ2-7 better; the J call may be wrong. Looked up from germline, CDR1 is MNHEY and CDR2 is SMNVEV (reference sequence). The CDR3 sequence is 13 residues long. CDR3 region: CASSQTTTYEQYF. CDR3 bases: TGTGCCAGCAGTCAGACGACAACCTACGAGCAGTACTTC.

The genes are TRBV27 and TRBJ2-1; D may be TRBD1 (6 bases). The CDR3 runs 16 residues. V lost 7 bases, J lost 0 bases, and 16 bases lay in between. Germline V gene sequence: CDR1 MNHEY, CDR2 SMNVEV (reference sequence). CDR3 region: CASTLRTESSYNEQFF. As DNA, the CDR3 is TGTGCCAGCACCCTCCGGACAGAGAGCTCCTACAATGAGCAGTTCTTC.

The rearrangement links TRBV5-1 to TRBJ2-5; 14 bases are shared with TRBD2. The DNA end lines up better with TRBJ2-7; the J call may be wrong. Germline V gene data show CDR1 as SGHRS and CDR2 as YFSETQ. The CDR3 is 15 residues long. The CDR3 nucleotides read TGCGCCAGCAGCTGGACTAGCGGGGGGTCCTACGAGCAGTACTTC. It codes for CASSWTSGGSYEQYF.

The rearrangement uses TRBV2 and TRBJ2-2; 9 nucleotides match TRBD2. There are 17 residues in the CDR3. V was clipped by 9 bases and J by 2 bases; unmatched bases: 13. The germline V gene encodes CDR1 SNHLY and CDR2 FYNNEI. The CDR3 reads CASTRGAGGTNTGELFF. CDR3 nucleotides: TGTGCCAGTACCCGGGGAGCGGGGGGTACCAACACCGGGGAGCTGTTTTTT.

The V and J genes are TRBV4-3 and TRBJ2-2; TRBD2 matches at 8 bases. This CDR3 region has 15 residues. Germline V gives CDR1 LGHNA, CDR2 YSLEER. Germline trimming cut 1 base from V and 5 bases from J; bases unmatched to any gene: 3. The CDR3 DNA is TGCGCCAGCAGCCAAGGGGCTAGCGGGACCGGGGAGCTGTTTTTT. Translation: CASSQGASGTGELFF.

This clone was detected a few times. The chain recombines TRBV5-6 with TRBJ1-5; TRBD1 matches 7 bases. Germline CDR1 reads SGHDT; CDR2 reads YYEEEE. V shed 1 base, J shed 6 bases, and the junction held 1 base outside the gene matches. The CDR3 has 13 amino acids. This CDR3 reads CASSLTGVQPQHF. CDR3 in DNA: TGTGCCAGCAGCTTGACAGGGGTTCAGCCCCAGCATTTT.

V gene TRBV10-3 combines with J gene TRBJ2-3, with 9 nucleotides matching TRBD2. The CDR3 extends over 15 amino acids. Unmatched junction bases numbered 2, after V lost 1 base and J lost 3 bases. CDR1 is ENHRY and CDR2 is SYGVKD in the germline V gene. The CDR3 is CAISEFSGGTDTQYF. DNA for the CDR3: TGTGCCATCAGTGAGTTCAGCGGGGGGACAGATACGCAGTATTTT.

The V call is TRBV6-5, the J call TRBJ2-7; TRBD1 aligns across 7 bases. The V segment lost 5 bases and the J segment 7 bases; nucleotides outside the gene matches: 11. The V gene's germline CDR1 is MNHEY and CDR2 SVGAGI. This CDR3 contains 14 residues. The CDR3 DNA reads TGTGCCAGCAGTCCGTATGGACAGGCTCGGGAGCAGTACTTC. This encodes CASSPYGQAREQYF.

CDR3 DNA: TGCGCCAGCAGCTTGGTCACAGGGGTCACAGATACGCAGTATTTT. It encodes CASSLVTGVTDTQYF. The rearrangement joins TRBV5-1 to TRBJ2-3; 7 nucleotides line up with TRBD1. The CDR3 has 15 amino acids. CDR1 and CDR2 from the germline V gene are SGHRS and YFSETQ. V lost 0 bases, J lost 2 bases, and 3 bases stayed unmatched.

V and J are TRBV4-2 and TRBJ1-2; tentative D call: TRBD1 (6 bases). The CDR3 length is 15 residues. Deletions cut 4 bases from V and 5 bases from J, with 17 bases between. CDR1 LGHNA and CDR2 YNFKEQ come from the germline V gene. CDR3 loop: CASSRVLGALYGYTF. The DNA of the CDR3 is TGTGCCAGCAGCCGAGTTTTGGGGGCCCTATATGGCTACACCTTC.

CDR3 sequence (DNA): TGTGCCAGCAGGGGGACAGGTTATAATTCACCCCTCCACTTT. Translated, it gives CASRGTGYNSPLHF. The chain recombines TRBV6-5 with TRBJ1-6; 8 bases line up with TRBD1. The CDR3 loop spans 14 amino acids. Germline assignment: CDR1 MNHEY and CDR2 SVGAGI. V gave up 6 bases and J gave up 4 bases; unmatched junction bases: 2.

J is TRBJ1-2 and V is TRBV7-2; D gene ambiguous. The CDR3 is 13 residues long. In germline, CDR1 is SGHTA, CDR2 FQGNSA. V lost 4 bases to trimming and J lost 5 bases, with 11 bases between them. The CDR3 protein is CASSSGGRYGYTF. The CDR3 coding sequence is TGTGCCAGCAGCTCTGGAGGGCGATATGGCTACACCTTC. Filled out from reference TRBV7-2 and TRBJ1-2, the complete variable domain reads GAGVSQSPSNKVTEKGKDVELRCDPISGHTALYWYRQSLGQGLEFLIYFQGNSAPDKSGLPSDRFSAERTGGSVSTLTIQRTQQEDSAVYLCASSSGGRYGYTFGSGTRLTVV.

This sequence joins TRBV2 and TRBJ2-7, with 7 bases fitting TRBD1. Germline-derived CDR1 and CDR2 are SNHLY and FYNNEI. Unmatched junction bases numbered 7, after V lost 2 bases and J lost 3 bases. The CDR3 totals 15 residues. The CDR3 loop reads CASSELPGTVYEQYF. The CDR3 DNA reads TGTGCCAGCAGTGAATTACCTGGGACAGTCTACGAGCAGTACTTC.

The chain recombines TRBV5-1 with TRBJ2-1, with 9 bases lining up with TRBD2. This CDR3 comprises 17 residues. Trimming at V came to 4 bases and at J to 2 bases, leaving 10 bases not matched to a gene. CDR1 and CDR2 from the germline V gene are SGHRS and YFSETQ. CDR3 in DNA: TGCGCCAGCAGCGGGGCTAGCGGGGAGGGGACCTACAATGAGCAGTTCTTC. Translation gives CASSGASGEGTYNEQFF.

This clone was observed a handful of times. V and J are TRBV18 and TRBJ1-6; TRBD1 aligns across 7 bases. CDR3 length equals 14 residues. In germline, CDR1 is KGHSH, CDR2 LQKENI. V shed 6 bases and J 7 bases; nucleotides not matched to a gene: 6. The CDR3 nucleotides read TGTGCCAGCTCCCCCACAGGGGAGAATTCACCCCTCCACTTT. As protein: CASSPTGENSPLHF.

The genes are TRBV19 and TRBJ2-5; possible D gene TRBD1, 6 bases. This CDR3 contains 16 residues. Germline V lookup: CDR1 LNHDA, CDR2 SQIVND (reference sequence). V lost 3 bases to trimming and J lost 2 bases, with 16 bases between them. CDR3 in amino acids: CASSIWDNLGQETQYF. In DNA form, the CDR3 reads TGTGCCAGTAGTATTTGGGACAACTTAGGGCAAGAGACCCAGTACTTC.

The V gene is TRBV19, the J gene TRBJ2-7, with a possible D match to TRBD2 (5 bases). Per germline, CDR1 LNHDA and CDR2 SQIVND (reference sequence). The V end lost 6 bases, the J end lost 0 bases, and 18 bases lay between the germline ends. The CDR3 covers 16 residues. This CDR3 is CASRKIDGGASYEQYF. CDR3 nucleotides: TGTGCCAGTAGGAAGATAGATGGAGGTGCCTCCTACGAGCAGTACTTC. Together with reference TRBV19 and TRBJ2-7, the CDR3 gives the full variable domain: DGGITQSPKYLFRKEGQNVTLSCEQNLNHDAMYWYRQDPGQGLRLIYYSQIVNDFQKGDIAEGYSVSREKKESFPLTVTSAQKNPTAFYLCASRKIDGGASYEQYFGPGTRLTVT.

The chain links TRBV7-8 to TRBJ2-2, with D possibly TRBD2 on 5 matching bases. V lost 5 bases to trimming and J lost 1 base, with 11 bases between them. This CDR3 has 15 residues. From germline, CDR1 is SGHVS and CDR2 FQNEAQ. CDR3 DNA sequence: TGTGCCAGCAGCCCTAGCTGGGGGAACACCGGGGAGCTGTTTTTT. Translated: CASSPSWGNTGELFF.

Concerning this clone itself: At one of its ends the junction is not consistent with the germline gene, which may arise from a read error. This rearrangement joins TRBV5-6 to TRBJ2-5; TRBD1 aligns across 10 bases. Germline V gene sequence: CDR1 SGHDT, CDR2 YYEEEE. This CDR3 spans 18 amino acids. CDR3 DNA sequence: TGTGCCAGCAGGGCGGGCCGGGACAGGGGAGGCCTGAGAGAGGCCCAGTACTTC. Amino acid sequence: CASRAGRDRGGLREAQYF. Full variable domain (remainder filled in from reference TRBV5-6 and TRBJ2-5): DAGVTQSPTHLIKTRGQQVTLRCSPKSGHDTVSWYQQALGQGPQFIFQYYEEEERQRGNFPDRFSGHQFPNYSSELNVNALLLGDSALYLCASRAGRDRGGLREAQYFGPGTRLLVL.

The genes are TRBV7-9 and TRBJ1-4; D gene unclear. CDR1 is SEHNR, CDR2 FQNEAQ, per germline (reference sequence). The CDR3 length is 14 residues. Trimming removed 2 bases at V and 4 bases at J, with 8 bases between. The DNA for the CDR3 is TGTGCCAGCAGCTTACCCCCAGTTAATGAAAAACTGTTTTTT. The encoded protein is CASSLPPVNEKLFF. Full variable domain (outside the CDR3, taken from reference TRBV7-9 and TRBJ1-4): DTGVSQNPRHKITKRGQNVTFRCDPISEHNRLYWYRQTLGQGPEFLTYFQNEAQLEKSRLLSDRFSAERPKGSFSTLEIQRTEQGDSAMYLCASSLPPVNEKLFFGSGTQLSVL.

The gene calls are TRBV4-3 and TRBJ1-2; D is undetermined. Germline CDR1 and CDR2: LGHNA and YSLEER. V shed 1 base and J shed 0 bases, with 3 bases lying between them. The CDR3 is 13 amino acids. CDR3 in DNA: TGCGCCAGCAGCCAAGTAGCTAACTATGGCTACACCTTC. It specifies CASSQVANYGYTF.

This chain joins TRBV7-9 and TRBJ2-7; 7 bases line up with TRBD1. V lost 5 bases to trimming and J lost 2 bases; unmatched junction nucleotides: 6. Germline V CDR1 and CDR2: SEHNR, FQNEAQ (reference sequence). CDR3 size: 14 residues. The CDR3 DNA is TGTGCCAGCAGCCTCCGGGACAGTACCTACGAGCAGTACTTC. It codes for CASSLRDSTYEQYF.

This clone was seen once. The J gene is TRBJ1-1, the V gene TRBV6-6; no reliable D call. Trimming removed 6 bases at V and 5 bases at J, with 10 bases between. CDR1 MNHNY and CDR2 SVGAGI come from the germline V gene (reference sequence). The CDR3 spans 12 residues. The CDR3 coding sequence is TGTGCCAGCAGATTGAGGGAAACTGAAGCTTTCTTT. Encoded protein: CASRLRETEAFF.

The genes are TRBV7-9 and TRBJ2-2, with 7 bases identical to TRBD1. This CDR3 has 14 amino acids. The germline V gene has CDR1 SEHNR and CDR2 FQNEAQ (reference sequence). Germline trimming cut 1 base from V and 5 bases from J; bases unmatched to any gene: 1. CDR3 residues: CASSLVGQTGELFF. In DNA, the CDR3 is TGTGCCAGCAGCTTAGTGGGACAGACCGGGGAGCTGTTTTTT.

This clone was counted once. The genes are TRBV7-3 and TRBJ1-1; D gene uncertain. Germline CDR1 reads SGHTA; CDR2 reads FQGTGA. V was clipped by 1 base and J by 3 bases, with 6 bases between them. This CDR3 has 13 amino acids. As DNA, the CDR3 is TGTGCCAGCAGCTTAATGGCGGACACTGAAGCTTTCTTT. Amino acid sequence: CASSLMADTEAFF.